The 25 T cell receptor beta chains in this list originate from one sample, sequenced in a study of blood T cell repertoires in COVID-19. Sequencing used immunoSEQ multiplex PCR; TCRdb keeps in-frame clones, though not all of them. The data hold 110,000 to 150,000 clones, with more than 75% observed a single time. Source material: PBMCs or T cells enriched from blood (not recorded which). All receptors come from a man in his sixties who had recovered from COVID-19.

The chain employs TRBV5-5 and TRBJ2-7; 7 bases are shared with TRBD1. CDR1 and CDR2 (germline): SGHKS, YYEKEE (reference sequence). Trimming removed 1 base from V and 2 bases from J; junction bases left unmatched: 6. The CDR3 runs to 15 residues. CDR3: CASSLFGDSTYEQYF. As DNA, the CDR3 is TGTGCCAGCAGCTTGTTTGGGGACAGCACCTACGAGCAGTACTTC.

The CDR3 nucleotides read TGTGCCAGCAGCAAACGACTAGCGGGAGGTAGCTCCTACAATGAGCAGTTCTTC. The encoded protein is CASSKRLAGGSSYNEQFF. The chain employs TRBV9 and TRBJ2-1, with 13 bases fitting TRBD2. Germline V gives CDR1 SGDLS, CDR2 YYNGEE. The CDR3 is made up of 18 amino acids. With V trimmed by 4 bases and J by 0 bases, 7 bases remained unmatched.

The rearrangement joins TRBV30 to TRBJ1-4; D may be TRBD1 (6 bases). The CDR3 sequence is 13 residues long. Trimming pared 1 base from V and 7 bases from J, leaving 10 bases between. Germline values: CDR1 GTSNPN, CDR2 SVGIG (reference sequence). CDR3: CAWSGTAGEKLFF. CDR3 in DNA: TGTGCCTGGAGTGGGACAGCCGGTGAAAAACTGTTTTTT.

The chain carries TRBV4-2 and TRBJ2-3, with 11 bases that match TRBD2. The trim removed 1 base at V and 8 bases at J, leaving 8 bases unmatched. The CDR3 extends over 16 amino acids. Germline V gene sequence: CDR1 LGHNA, CDR2 YNFKEQ. CDR3 bases: TGTGCCAGCAGCCAAGCCACTAGCGGGAGTGGCGTTACGCAGTATTTT. This sequence encodes CASSQATSGSGVTQYF.

The rearrangement links TRBV28 to TRBJ2-2; 8 bases agree with TRBD1. Per the germline V gene, CDR1 is MDHEN and CDR2 is SYDVKM. V lost 10 bases to trimming and J lost 6 bases; unmatched junction nucleotides: 10. The CDR3 length is 14 residues. The CDR3 here is CATDRGLMAGELFF. The DNA for the CDR3 is TGTGCCACCGACAGGGGTTTGATGGCCGGGGAGCTGTTTTTT.

This clone was seen a single time. The chain employs TRBV27 and TRBJ1-1; D unresolved. CDR3 length equals 12 residues. Germline CDR1 MNHEY, CDR2 SMNVEV (reference sequence). V lost 5 bases and J lost 8, with 12 bases in between. The CDR3 here is CASSPSGYEAFF. Written as DNA, the CDR3 is TGTGCCAGCAGTCCCAGCGGGTACGAAGCTTTCTTT.

The chain combines TRBV28 with TRBJ2-2; 14 bases line up with TRBD2. From germline, CDR1 is MDHEN and CDR2 SYDVKM. The CDR3 is 20 amino acids. Trimming took 7 bases from V and 0 from J; bases not matched to a gene: 13. The CDR3 DNA sequence: TGTGCCAGCAATCCTACCTCGGGACTAGCGGGAGTCGCGAACACCGGGGAGCTGTTTTTT. This gives the protein CASNPTSGLAGVANTGELFF.

V usage is TRBV23-1 and J usage is TRBJ1-5, with 8 bases aligning to TRBD1. TRBV23-1 is given ORF status, its function remaining uncertain. This CDR3 has 15 amino acids. Germline trimming cut 0 bases from V and 7 bases from J; bases unmatched to any gene: 5. The CDR3 loop is CASSQSRTGQQPQHF. The CDR3 nucleotides are TGCGCCAGCAGTCAATCGAGGACAGGGCAGCAGCCCCAGCATTTT.

This clone is a singleton in its sample. The identical CDR3 is also encoded by other nucleotide sequences in the sample. The chain recombines TRBV7-2 with TRBJ1-2; TRBD1 matches 7 bases. Germline values: CDR1 SGHTA, CDR2 FQGNSA. With 3 bases clipped from V and 2 bases from J, the junction kept 0 bases outside the gene matches. The length of the CDR3 is 13 residues. Here the CDR3 DNA reads TGTGCCAGCAGCTTGGGACAGAACTATGGCTACACCTTC. This codes for CASSLGQNYGYTF.

The chain is built from TRBV29-1 and TRBJ2-1; 10 bases fit TRBD1. The germline V gene has CDR1 SQVTM and CDR2 ANQGSEA. This CDR3 is built from 12 residues. The J segment lost 7 bases and the V segment lost 8 bases, leaving 5 bases of the junction unmatched. The CDR3 DNA is TGCAGCTCCTGGACAGGGGGGAATGAGCAGTTCTTC. Translated, it gives CSSWTGGNEQFF.

In its sample, this clone was seen once. This rearrangement joins TRBV25-1 to TRBJ1-1; D perhaps matches TRBD1 (5 bases). Germline assignment: CDR1 MGHDK and CDR2 SYGVNS. Trimming cost V 1 base and J 8 bases, with 11 bases left between them. The CDR3 totals 13 residues. CDR3 DNA sequence: TGTGCCAGCAGTGAATCGGGGGACGGCGAAGCTTTCTTT. Translated: CASSESGDGEAFF.

The V gene is TRBV5-1, the J gene TRBJ2-7, with 9 bases lining up with TRBD2. CDR3 length: 14 residues. Germline V CDR1 and CDR2: SGHRS, YFSETQ. V shed 0 bases and J 7 bases; nucleotides not matched to a gene: 5. The CDR3 here is CASSLASGTGEQYF. CDR3 DNA sequence: TGCGCCAGCAGCTTGGCTAGCGGGACTGGTGAGCAGTACTTC.

The DNA of the CDR3 is TGCAGCGTTGAGGGGAGACAGGGCGACCGCTACGAGCAGTACTTC. Its protein product is CSVEGRQGDRYEQYF. The chain carries TRBV29-1 and TRBJ2-7, with 7 bases that match TRBD1. Germline V gene sequence: CDR1 SQVTM, CDR2 ANQGSEA. V lost 3 bases and J lost 3; bases outside the gene matches: 11. The CDR3 is made up of 15 amino acids.

The CDR3 region is CASTSNTEAFF. The CDR3 bases are TGCGCCAGCACAAGCAACACTGAAGCTTTCTTT. J is TRBJ1-1 and V is TRBV5-1; the D is unclear. This CDR3 spans 11 amino acids. Germline lookup yields CDR1 SGHRS and CDR2 YFSETQ. V was shortened by 6 bases and J by 2 bases, with 5 bases between the two germline ends.

The chain uses TRBV28 and TRBJ1-5; perhaps TRBD1 as D (5 bases). The V gene's germline CDR1 is MDHEN and CDR2 SYDVKM. The CDR3 spans 14 residues. Trimming took off 5 bases at V and 12 bases at J, with 20 bases between the two ends. The CDR3 DNA sequence: TGTGCCAGCAGTCTGTCCCCAAAGGGCGGGGGCCAGCATTTT. It encodes CASSLSPKGGGQHF. Supplemented by reference TRBV28 and TRBJ1-5, the full variable domain reads DVKVTQSSRYLVKRTGEKVFLECVQDMDHENMFWYRQDPGLGLRLIYFSYDVKMKEKGDIPEGYSVSREKKERFSLILESASTNQTSMYLCASSLSPKGGGQHFGDGTRLSIL.

The genes are TRBV19 and TRBJ1-1, with 7 bases fitting TRBD1. Germline CDR1 and CDR2: LNHDA and SQIVND (reference sequence). V gave up 3 bases and J gave up 0 bases; unmatched junction bases: 1. This CDR3 has 14 residues. DNA for the CDR3: TGTGCCAGTAGTATCGGGACAGTGAACACTGAAGCTTTCTTT. It codes for CASSIGTVNTEAFF.

The chain combines TRBV3-1 (or the pseudogene TRBV3-2) with TRBJ2-2; TRBD1 matches 10 bases. This CDR3 region has 18 residues. Germline CDR1 and CDR2: LGHDT and YNNKEL (reference sequence). V lost 0 bases and J lost 6; bases outside the gene matches: 10. DNA for the CDR3: TGTGCCAGCAGCCAAGATCCCAGACAGGGGGCTGCGGCCGGGGAGCTGTTTTTT. Its protein is CASSQDPRQGAAAGELFF.

The chain links TRBV13 to TRBJ2-7, with 9 positions matching TRBD1. CDR1 and CDR2 (germline): PRHDT, FYEKMQ (reference sequence). Trimming at V came to 6 bases and at J to 6 bases, leaving 12 bases not matched to a gene. The CDR3 loop spans 15 amino acids. CDR3 sequence (DNA): TGTGCCAGCAGTTTTCGGCCCGGGACAGGGACCGAGCAGTACTTC. Translated: CASSFRPGTGTEQYF. Looking up the rest from reference TRBV13 and TRBJ2-7 gives the full variable domain: AAGVIQSPRHLIKEKRETATLKCYPIPRHDTVYWYQQGPGQDPQFLISFYEKMQSDKGSIPDRFSAQQFSDYHSELNMSSLELGDSALYFCASSFRPGTGTEQYFGPGTRLTVT.

The chain uses TRBV2 and TRBJ1-5; maybe TRBD1 (6 bases). Germline CDR1 reads SNHLY; CDR2 reads FYNNEI. V lost 6 bases and J 6 bases, leaving 9 bases between the germline ends. The CDR3 has 12 amino acids. CDR3 in amino acids: CASSRDIQPQHF. DNA for the CDR3: TGTGCCAGCAGCCGGGACATTCAGCCCCAGCATTTT.

This chain joins TRBV10-3 and TRBJ2-1; 7 nucleotides match TRBD1. V lost 8 bases, J lost 9 bases, and 10 bases stayed unmatched. Germline V CDR1 and CDR2: ENHRY, SYGVKD. The CDR3 has 13 amino acids. The CDR3 coding sequence is TGTGCCATCCGAGGACAGGAGTGGTCTGAGCAGTTCTTC. Translating it yields CAIRGQEWSEQFF.

The rearrangement joins TRBV19 to TRBJ2-3; 7 bases match TRBD2. The CDR3 spans 16 residues. Germline-derived CDR1 and CDR2 are LNHDA and SQIVND (reference sequence). V lost 3 bases, J lost 1 base, and 7 bases stayed unmatched. The CDR3 loop reads CASSMRASGGTDTQYF. CDR3 bases: TGTGCCAGTAGTATGCGGGCTAGCGGAGGCACAGATACGCAGTATTTT.

This chain joins TRBV3-1 (or the pseudogene TRBV3-2) and TRBJ2-1, with a possible D match to TRBD1 (7 bases). The CDR3 consists of 18 residues. Trimming removed 5 bases from V and 8 bases from J, with 28 bases in between. CDR1 LGHDT and CDR2 YNNKEL come from the germline V gene (reference sequence). The DNA for the CDR3 is TGTGCCAGCAGCGCGGGACAGTTCATAGGTTTGTCTCTCGATGAGCAGTTCTTC. Translation gives CASSAGQFIGLSLDEQFF.

This clone came up a few times. The chain uses TRBV6-5 and TRBJ1-1; D possibly corresponds to TRBD1 (6 bases). With 6 bases removed from V and 10 bases from J, the gap between germline ends came to 18 bases. Germline lookup yields CDR1 MNHEY and CDR2 SVGAGI. This CDR3 is built from 13 residues. The CDR3 reads CASSPGREGGAFF. The CDR3 DNA sequence: TGTGCCAGCAGCCCCGGACGGGAAGGGGGAGCTTTCTTT.

V gene TRBV27 combines with J gene TRBJ1-4, with D possibly matching TRBD1 (5 bases). The V gene lost 3 bases and the J gene lost 3 bases, with 14 bases spanning the gap. Germline loops: CDR1 MNHEY, CDR2 SMNVEV (reference sequence). This CDR3 is 16 amino acids long. The CDR3 protein is CASSFAREGSNEKLFF. For the CDR3, the DNA is TGTGCCAGCAGTTTCGCCAGGGAAGGTTCTAATGAAAAACTGTTTTTT.

Only one count was recorded for this clone. The rearrangement uses TRBV5-1 and TRBJ2-3; D gene unclear. Germline CDR1 and CDR2: SGHRS and YFSETQ. V was shortened by 0 bases and J by 2 bases, with 7 bases between the two germline ends. The CDR3 consists of 14 residues. The CDR3 nucleotides are TGCGCCAGCAGCTTGGTTTTCTTCACAGATACGCAGTATTTT. Residues: CASSLVFFTDTQYF.